The sample holds many counts of the clone carrying this T cell receptor (beta chain). The sample comes from a study of identical twins. The CDR3 sequence is 15 residues long. Germline V gene sequence: CDR1 MNHNS, CDR2 SASEGT. V shed 6 bases and J 2 bases; nucleotides not matched to a gene: 7. TCRdb independently ran MiXCR on the 5' RACE reads; one entry per CDR3 protein. Of about 490,000 distinct CDR3 sequences listed, approximately 16% are singletons. A further study also used this sample, focusing on yellow fever vaccine responses in identical twins.

The V gene is TRBV6-1, the J gene TRBJ1-5; 7 positions agree with TRBD1. This clonotype was obtained from a woman aged 18-29 years in good health. Sequenced: CD4+ T cells sorted from blood. The CDR3 DNA reads as TGTGCCAGCAGGAGACAGGGAAACGGCAATCAGCCCCAGCATTTT. Its translation is CASRRQGNGNQPQHF.